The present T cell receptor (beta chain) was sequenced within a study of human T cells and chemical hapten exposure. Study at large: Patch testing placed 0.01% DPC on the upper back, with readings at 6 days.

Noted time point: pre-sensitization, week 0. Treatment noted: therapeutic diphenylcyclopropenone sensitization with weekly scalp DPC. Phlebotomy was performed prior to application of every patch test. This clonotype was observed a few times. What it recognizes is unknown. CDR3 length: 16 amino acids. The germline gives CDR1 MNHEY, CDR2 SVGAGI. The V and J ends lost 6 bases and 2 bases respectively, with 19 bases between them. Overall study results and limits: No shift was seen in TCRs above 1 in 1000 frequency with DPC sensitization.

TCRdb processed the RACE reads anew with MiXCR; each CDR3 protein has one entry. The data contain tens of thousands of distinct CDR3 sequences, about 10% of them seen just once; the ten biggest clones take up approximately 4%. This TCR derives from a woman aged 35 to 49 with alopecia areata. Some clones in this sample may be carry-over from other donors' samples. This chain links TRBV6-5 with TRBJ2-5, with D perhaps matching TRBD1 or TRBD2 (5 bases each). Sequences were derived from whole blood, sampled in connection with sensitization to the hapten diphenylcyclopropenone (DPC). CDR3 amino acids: CASSSWSRGVQETQYF. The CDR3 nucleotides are TGTGCCAGCAGCTCCTGGTCCCGAGGGGTACAAGAGACCCAGTACTTC.